Each of the 5 T cell receptor beta chains below was sequenced from the same sample in a study of cytotoxic CD8 clonotypes in ibrutinib-treated CLL. This table comes from immunoSEQ multiplex PCR, and its TCRdb copy is limited to in-frame clones, with some not included. The data show around 310,000 clones, 70% to 80% seen once. The sample here was PBMCs, taken before ibrutinib treatment. The receptors were sampled from a human donor with chronic lymphocytic leukemia.

This chain uses TRBV30 with TRBJ1-5, with no clear D. Trimming removed 2 bases from V and 9 bases from J, with 14 bases in between. Germline V gives CDR1 GTSNPN, CDR2 SVGIG (reference sequence). This CDR3 region has 13 residues. This chain's CDR3 is CAWSSEGWRPQHF. The CDR3 DNA reads TGTGCCTGGAGTAGTGAGGGCTGGAGGCCCCAGCATTTT. Using reference TRBV30 and TRBJ1-5 for the parts outside the CDR3, the full variable domain is SQTIHQWPATLVQPVGSPLSLECTVEGTSNPNLYWYRQAAGRGLQLLFYSVGIGQISSEVPQNLSASRPQDRQFILSSKKLLLSDSGFYLCAWSSEGWRPQHFGDGTRLSIL.

The sample holds one count of this clone. This chain links TRBV11-3 with TRBJ2-1; TRBD2 matches at 12 bases. The CDR3 totals 15 residues. With 6 bases clipped from V and 4 bases from J, the junction kept 4 bases outside the gene matches. Per germline, CDR1 SGHNT and CDR2 YENEEA. This chain's CDR3 is CASSPLAGGYNEQFF. DNA for the CDR3: TGTGCCAGCAGTCCTCTAGCGGGAGGGTACAATGAGCAGTTCTTC. The entire variable domain, with the rest obtained from reference TRBV11-3 and TRBJ2-1, is as follows: EAGVVQSPRYKIIEKKQPVAFWCNPISGHNTLYWYLQNLGQGPELLIRYENEEAVDDSQLPKDRFSAERLKGVDSTLKIQPAELGDSAVYLCASSPLAGGYNEQFFGPGTRLTVL.

This rearrangement joins TRBV27 to TRBJ1-1; no clear D gene. The ends were cut back, 3 bases at V and 5 bases at J, with 10 bases in the middle. Germline lookup yields CDR1 MNHEY and CDR2 SMNVEV (reference sequence). The CDR3 is made up of 13 amino acids. CDR3 protein: CASSFHERTEAFF. The CDR3 coding sequence is TGTGCCAGCAGTTTCCATGAGAGAACTGAAGCTTTCTTT.

The chain employs TRBV7-2 and TRBJ1-5; TRBD1 agrees at 8 bases. The CDR3 is 15 residues long. The ends lost 4 bases at V and 3 bases at J; junction bases unmatched: 5. CDR1 is SGHTA and CDR2 is FQGNSA in the germline V gene. The CDR3 reads CASSYQGASNQPQHF. The DNA of the CDR3 is TGTGCCAGCAGCTACCAGGGGGCTTCCAATCAGCCCCAGCATTTT.

V gene TRBV7-9 combines with J gene TRBJ2-7; the D gene is possibly TRBD2 (5 bases). Looked up from germline, CDR1 is SEHNR and CDR2 is FQNEAQ (reference sequence). V lost 3 bases to trimming and J lost 1 base, with 7 bases between them. The CDR3 contains 13 residues. The CDR3 region is CASSFTRSYEQYF. The CDR3 DNA reads TGTGCCAGCAGCTTTACTAGATCCTACGAGCAGTACTTC. Full variable domain (rest looked up from reference TRBV7-9 and TRBJ2-7): DTGVSQNPRHKITKRGQNVTFRCDPISEHNRLYWYRQTLGQGPEFLTYFQNEAQLEKSRLLSDRFSAERPKGSFSTLEIQRTEQGDSAMYLCASSFTRSYEQYFGPGTRLTVT.